A single sample is the source of the 31 T cell receptor beta chains below, sequenced in a study of blood T cell repertoires in COVID-19. TCRdb's table, derived via immunoSEQ multiplex PCR, lists solely in-frame clones and lacks some. The table records more than 400,000 clones, 75% to 90% of them present only once. Sequencing was carried out using PBMCs or T cells enriched from blood (not recorded which). Receptor source: a woman under 30 who had recovered from COVID-19.

This rearrangement joins TRBV5-1 to TRBJ2-5; no firm D call. Trimming left V 1 base short and J 4 bases short, with 8 bases between. Germline V gene data show CDR1 as SGHRS and CDR2 as YFSETQ. The CDR3 length is 13 residues. CDR3 sequence reads: CASSLLYRETQYF. CDR3 nucleotide sequence: TGCGCCAGCAGCTTGCTATATAGAGAGACCCAGTACTTC.

This clone has only a few counts. The chain is built from TRBV7-9 and TRBJ2-3, with TRBD1 as a possible D gene (5 bases). Germline V gives CDR1 SEHNR, CDR2 FQNEAQ (reference sequence). V lost 2 bases to trimming and J lost 3 bases, with 9 bases between them. The CDR3 totals 14 residues. The CDR3 loop reads CASSLRGFTDTQYF. Written as DNA, the CDR3 is TGTGCCAGCAGCTTAAGGGGATTTACAGATACGCAGTATTTT.

J is TRBJ1-5 and V is TRBV19, with D possibly TRBD1 on 6 matching bases. This CDR3 contains 17 residues. The V gene lost 0 bases and the J gene lost 7 bases, with 19 bases spanning the gap. CDR1 and CDR2 from the germline V gene are LNHDA and SQIVND (reference sequence). The CDR3 spells CASSIDKAPGGGQPQHF. DNA for the CDR3: TGTGCCAGTAGTATAGACAAAGCCCCTGGGGGGGGCCAGCCCCAGCATTTT. Full variable domain (rest looked up from reference TRBV19 and TRBJ1-5): DGGITQSPKYLFRKEGQNVTLSCEQNLNHDAMYWYRQDPGQGLRLIYYSQIVNDFQKGDIAEGYSVSREKKESFPLTVTSAQKNPTAFYLCASSIDKAPGGGQPQHFGDGTRLSIL.

The chain uses TRBV30 and TRBJ2-3, with 13 bases lining up with TRBD2. CDR1 and CDR2 (germline): GTSNPN, SVGIG (reference sequence). The CDR3 is 15 residues long. The ends lost 2 bases at V and 6 bases at J; junction bases unmatched: 5. CDR3 nucleotide sequence: TGTGCCTGGAGTCAGGGACTAGCGGGGTCCGATACGCAGTATTTT. Its protein is CAWSQGLAGSDTQYF.

In nucleotides, the CDR3 is TGTGCCAGCACAACGGGGGACGGAGTCTATGGCTACACCTTC. Its translation is CASTTGDGVYGYTF. The gene calls are TRBV6-5 and TRBJ1-2, with D possibly matching TRBD1 (5 bases). CDR3 size: 14 residues. The germline CDR1 and CDR2 sequences are MNHEY and SVGAGI. Trimming took 7 bases from V and 4 from J, leaving 16 bases between them.

The chain combines TRBV27 with TRBJ2-7; D perhaps matches TRBD2 (5 bases). V was shortened by 8 bases and J by 2 bases, with 13 bases between the two germline ends. CDR1 and CDR2 from the germline V gene are MNHEY and SMNVEV (reference sequence). The CDR3 is made up of 13 amino acids. Here the CDR3 reads CASGKGLTYEQYF. For the CDR3, the DNA is TGTGCCAGCGGGAAAGGACTTACCTACGAGCAGTACTTC.

The chain's CDR3 is CASSSGTSGGYNEQFF. The DNA of the CDR3 is TGCGCCAGCAGTTCTGGCACTAGCGGTGGATACAATGAGCAGTTCTTC. J is TRBJ2-1 and V is TRBV5-1; 8 positions agree with TRBD2. The CDR3 has 16 amino acids. Germline trimming cut 5 bases from V and 4 bases from J; bases unmatched to any gene: 11. Germline values: CDR1 SGHRS, CDR2 YFSETQ. Complete variable domain (other parts from reference TRBV5-1 and TRBJ2-1): KAGVTQTPRYLIKTRGQQVTLSCSPISGHRSVSWYQQTPGQGLQFLFEYFSETQRNKGNFPGRFSGRQFSNSRSEMNVSTLELGDSALYLCASSSGTSGGYNEQFFGPGTRLTVL.

The rearrangement links TRBV27 to TRBJ1-5; D is uncertain. This CDR3 comprises 13 residues. Trimming shortened V by 4 bases and J by 6 bases, and 10 bases separated the two germline ends. Per the germline V gene, CDR1 is MNHEY and CDR2 is SMNVEV (reference sequence). The CDR3 spells CASSYTRGQPQHF. The CDR3 nucleotides read TGTGCCAGCAGTTACACCCGAGGTCAGCCCCAGCATTTT.

The rearrangement joins TRBV4-1 to TRBJ1-2, with 11 bases lining up with TRBD1. The CDR3 loop spans 16 amino acids. Per the germline V gene, CDR1 is MGHRA and CDR2 is YSYEKL. Trimming cost V 1 base and J 7 bases; bases outside gene matches: 8. In nucleotides, the CDR3 is TGCGCCAGCAGCCAAGTGGCGGACAGGGGGCTCAGTGGCTACACCTTC. It specifies CASSQVADRGLSGYTF.

The genes are TRBV7-9 and TRBJ2-7, with 8 bases identical to TRBD1. Trimming removed 5 bases from V and 2 bases from J; junction bases left unmatched: 5. Germline CDR1 reads SEHNR; CDR2 reads FQNEAQ (reference sequence). The CDR3 spans 14 residues. The CDR3 sequence: CASSTSRGPYEQYF. CDR3 nucleotides: TGTGCCAGCAGCACTTCCAGGGGGCCCTACGAGCAGTACTTC. Supplemented by reference TRBV7-9 and TRBJ2-7, the full variable domain reads DTGVSQNPRHKITKRGQNVTFRCDPISEHNRLYWYRQTLGQGPEFLTYFQNEAQLEKSRLLSDRFSAERPKGSFSTLEIQRTEQGDSAMYLCASSTSRGPYEQYFGPGTRLTVT.

This clone showed up just a few times. J is TRBJ1-4 and V is TRBV5-1; possible D gene TRBD1, 5 bases. The CDR3 length is 15 residues. Germline CDR1 and CDR2: SGHRS and YFSETQ. Trimming left V 5 bases short and J 3 bases short, with 14 bases between. CDR3 DNA sequence: TGCGCCAGCAGGTTTACACCGGGGGCTAATGAAAAACTGTTTTTT. The encoded protein is CASRFTPGANEKLFF.

The chain recombines TRBV4-1 with TRBJ2-7; 7 nucleotides line up with TRBD2. V dropped 4 bases and J dropped 4; count of bases not matched to a gene: 10. There are 15 residues in the CDR3. Germline lookup yields CDR1 MGHRA and CDR2 YSYEKL. The CDR3 spells CASSLNQGTIYEQYF. The CDR3 bases are TGCGCCAGCAGCCTGAACCAAGGGACTATTTACGAGCAGTACTTC.

CDR3 nucleotide sequence: TGCAGCGCCGACAGGGTTATTGGTCGGGACTATGGCTACACCTTC. This translates into CSADRVIGRDYGYTF. J is TRBJ1-2 and V is TRBV29-1, with 7 positions matching TRBD1. V shed 7 bases, J shed 3 bases, and the junction held 14 bases outside the gene matches. This CDR3 spans 15 amino acids. CDR1 is SQVTM and CDR2 is ANQGSEA in the germline V gene.

This clone came up many times. This chain joins TRBV6-5 and TRBJ2-2; a weak D match, TRBD1 (6 bases). Germline CDR1 MNHEY, CDR2 SVGAGI. Trimming pared 5 bases from V and 6 bases from J, leaving 13 bases between. This CDR3 is built from 14 residues. CDR3 nucleotide sequence: TGTGCCAGCAGTCCAACAGGGATCGCCGGGGAGCTGTTTTTT. Translating gives CASSPTGIAGELFF.

This clone has a handful of counts. The chain has TRBV7-8 and TRBJ1-5; D perhaps matches TRBD1 (5 bases). This CDR3 has 18 amino acids. CDR1 is SGHVS, CDR2 FQNEAQ, per germline. V was trimmed by 1 base and J by 3 bases, leaving 19 bases between them. CDR3 nucleotides: TGTGCCAGCAGCTTAGGTGGCTGGGGGGGTGGCGTCAATCAGCCCCAGCATTTT. Translated: CASSLGGWGGGVNQPQHF.

This chain links TRBV7-9 with TRBJ2-2, with a possible D match to TRBD2 (6 bases). The V end lost 3 bases, the J end lost 4 bases, and 18 bases lay between the germline ends. Germline V gene sequence: CDR1 SEHNR, CDR2 FQNEAQ (reference sequence). The CDR3 covers 17 residues. The CDR3 sequence: CASSFRRGVELTGELFF. For the CDR3, the DNA is TGTGCCAGCAGCTTCCGCCGCGGGGTCGAACTCACCGGGGAGCTGTTTTTT.

The V gene is TRBV5-1, the J gene TRBJ2-1; a possible D gene is TRBD2 (6 bases). CDR3 length: 14 residues. V lost 5 bases, J lost 9 bases, and 18 bases lay in between. Germline V gene data show CDR1 as SGHRS and CDR2 as YFSETQ. The CDR3 is CASRSLEGRTEQFF. The CDR3 nucleotides are TGCGCCAGCAGATCGTTGGAGGGGCGTACTGAGCAGTTCTTC.

The chain has TRBV15 and TRBJ2-7; D uncertain. CDR3 length equals 16 residues. Germline CDR1 and CDR2: LNHNV and YYDKDF (reference sequence). Between the trimmed V and J ends, which lost 0 bases and 0 bases, there was a span of 12 bases. The CDR3 protein is CATSRDLPANSYEQYF. CDR3 DNA: TGTGCCACCAGCAGAGATTTACCTGCTAACTCCTACGAGCAGTACTTC.

The CDR3 sequence: CASSFRGAYSPLHF. The CDR3 DNA reads TGTGCCAGCAGTTTCCGTGGGGCCTATTCACCCCTCCACTTT. J is TRBJ1-6 and V is TRBV27; possibly TRBD1 for D (5 bases). The CDR3 consists of 14 residues. Germline V gene lookup returns CDR1 MNHEY and CDR2 SMNVEV (reference sequence). The V end was cut by 3 bases, the J end by 8 bases, with 11 bases between.

The J gene is TRBJ2-2, the V gene TRBV12-2; TRBD2 reflects the table's D call only, with no check against the DNA. TRBV12-2 counts as a pseudogene. The CDR3 has 15 residues. CDR3 amino acids: CASWGGGPYTGELFF. The CDR3 coding sequence is TGTGCAAGTTGGGGCGGGGGGCCCTACACCGGGGAGCTGTTTTTT.

The chain uses TRBV10-2 and TRBJ1-1, with no clear D. This CDR3 contains 12 residues. V was shortened by 4 bases and J by 8 bases, with 11 bases between the two germline ends. The germline V gene has CDR1 WSHSY and CDR2 SAAADI. The CDR3 DNA reads as TGCGCCAGCAGTGCTTCAAGCGTCGAAGCTTTCTTT. Its protein product is CASSASSVEAFF.

The CDR3 DNA sequence: TGTGCCAGTAGTATACAGGCCCGCTCTGGAAACACCATATATTTT. This translates into CASSIQARSGNTIYF. The chain carries TRBV19 and TRBJ1-3; D gene uncertain. Germline CDR1 is LNHDA and CDR2 is SQIVND (reference sequence). Trimming left V 2 bases short and J 0 bases short, with 8 bases between. This CDR3 region has 15 residues.

V and J are TRBV5-1 and TRBJ2-1, with TRBD1 matching over 7 bases. CDR3 length equals 15 residues. Germline CDR1 is SGHRS and CDR2 is YFSETQ. J lost 1 base, V lost 5 bases, and 6 bases had no gene match. CDR3 in amino acids: CASRPVQGSYNEQFF. CDR3 sequence (DNA): TGCGCCAGCAGACCCGTACAGGGGTCCTACAATGAGCAGTTCTTC. Using reference TRBV5-1 and TRBJ2-1 for the parts outside the CDR3, the full variable domain is KAGVTQTPRYLIKTRGQQVTLSCSPISGHRSVSWYQQTPGQGLQFLFEYFSETQRNKGNFPGRFSGRQFSNSRSEMNVSTLELGDSALYLCASRPVQGSYNEQFFGPGTRLTVL.

The chain recombines TRBV11-2 with TRBJ1-1, with D perhaps TRBD1 (6 bases). V was cut by 5 bases and J by 5 bases, with 15 bases left in between. CDR3 length: 14 residues. Germline CDR1 and CDR2: SGHAT and FQNNGV. This chain's CDR3 is CASSGPGRGTEAFF. The CDR3 DNA is TGTGCCAGCAGCGGGCCAGGGAGGGGGACTGAAGCTTTCTTT.

The chain uses TRBV28 and TRBJ1-6, with 8 bases that match TRBD1. With V trimmed by 4 bases and J by 6 bases, 5 bases remained unmatched. The CDR3 is made up of 15 amino acids. Germline assignment: CDR1 MDHEN and CDR2 SYDVKM. As DNA, the CDR3 is TGTGCCAGCAGTTCCACCGGACAGGGTAATTCACCCCTCCACTTT. Its protein is CASSSTGQGNSPLHF.

The chain carries TRBV28 and TRBJ1-5; 8 bases line up with TRBD1. The CDR3 is 15 residues long. The V segment lost 6 bases and the J segment 4 bases; nucleotides outside the gene matches: 8. Germline CDR1 is MDHEN and CDR2 is SYDVKM. CDR3 nucleotides: TGTGCCAGCAGCCCAGGACAGGGACGGAATCAGCCCCAGCATTTT. It yields the protein CASSPGQGRNQPQHF.

In this sample, this clone turned up a few times. An end of the junction does not agree with germline; a read error may underlie this. The rearrangement joins TRBV7-7 to TRBJ1-4; TRBD1 might be the D (5 bases). This CDR3 is 13 amino acids long. The germline V gene has CDR1 SSHAT and CDR2 FNYEAQ (reference sequence). The CDR3 DNA reads as TGTGCTAGCAGCTTAACCTCAGGGGAAAAACTGTTTTTT. It encodes CASSLTSGEKLFF.

The chain is built from TRBV4-2 and TRBJ1-2; D not resolved. The CDR3 length is 15 residues. CDR1 LGHNA and CDR2 YNFKEQ come from the germline V gene. Trimming stripped 3 bases from V and 2 bases from J, with 13 bases between. The CDR3 coding sequence is TGTGCCAGCAGCCACCCCCCGTGGCGGAACTATGGCTACACCTTC. Translating gives CASSHPPWRNYGYTF.

V usage is TRBV2 and J usage is TRBJ2-7; 8 bases map to TRBD1. The CDR3 contains 14 residues. The trim removed 6 bases at V and 5 bases at J, leaving 9 bases unmatched. Germline assignment: CDR1 SNHLY and CDR2 FYNNEI. Written as DNA, the CDR3 is TGTGCCAGCAGCCCTGGACAGGGCTATAACGAGCAGTACTTC. Residues: CASSPGQGYNEQYF.

This clone occurred a few times. This chain links TRBV19 with TRBJ1-1, with 9 bases aligning to TRBD1. V lost 6 bases, J lost 4 bases, and 9 bases stayed unmatched. This CDR3 has 15 amino acids. Germline V lookup: CDR1 LNHDA, CDR2 SQIVND (reference sequence). The CDR3 loop reads CASSHRTGEGTEAFF. DNA for the CDR3: TGTGCCAGTAGCCATAGGACAGGGGAGGGCACTGAAGCTTTCTTT.

CDR3 sequence reads: CASSLEGVVGYTF. The CDR3 DNA reads TGTGCCAGCAGCTTAGAGGGGGTCGTAGGCTACACCTTC. V usage is TRBV7-2 and J usage is TRBJ1-2; a weak D match, TRBD1 (6 bases). Trimming pared 1 base from V and 8 bases from J, leaving 11 bases between. The CDR3 has 13 residues. Looked up from germline, CDR1 is SGHTA and CDR2 is FQGNSA.